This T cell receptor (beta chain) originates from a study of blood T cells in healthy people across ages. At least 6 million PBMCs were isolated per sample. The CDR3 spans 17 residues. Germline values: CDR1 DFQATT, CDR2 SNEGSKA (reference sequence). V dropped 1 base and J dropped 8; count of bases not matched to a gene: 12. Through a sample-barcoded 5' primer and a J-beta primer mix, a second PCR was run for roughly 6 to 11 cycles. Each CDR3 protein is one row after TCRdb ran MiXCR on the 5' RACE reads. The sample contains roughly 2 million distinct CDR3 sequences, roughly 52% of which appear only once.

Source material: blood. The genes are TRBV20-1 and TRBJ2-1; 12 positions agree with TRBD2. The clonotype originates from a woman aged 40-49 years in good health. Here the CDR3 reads CSARVASGGARFDEQFF. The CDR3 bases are TGCAGTGCTAGAGTGGCTAGCGGGGGGGCGAGGTTCGATGAGCAGTTCTTC.